The next 11 T cell receptor beta chains were all read from a single sample in a study of blood T cells in healthy people across ages. Sample-barcoded 5' priming and a J-beta primer mix drove a second PCR of roughly 7 to 11 cycles. TCRdb re-called the 5' RACE reads through MiXCR, storing one row per CDR3 protein. Of fewer than 750,000 distinct CDR3 sequences listed, 45% to 55% are singletons. The specimen sequenced was blood. These receptors all come from a man aged 80 or over in good health.

The V call is TRBV3-1, the J call TRBJ1-2; D gene ambiguous. The CDR3 loop spans 12 amino acids. Germline V CDR1 and CDR2: LGHDT, YNNKEL (reference sequence). The ends were cut back, 1 base at V and 7 bases at J, with 7 bases in the middle. The CDR3 spells CASSQVLSGYTF. The CDR3, as DNA: TGTGCCAGCAGCCAAGTTCTTAGTGGCTACACCTTC.

This clonotype was found once. This chain uses TRBV4-3 with TRBJ1-4, with 10 nucleotides matching TRBD1. Germline trimming cut 0 bases from V and 3 bases from J; bases unmatched to any gene: 7. Germline V gene data show CDR1 as LGHNA and CDR2 as YSLEER. This CDR3 is 18 amino acids long. The CDR3, as DNA: TGCGCCAGCAGCCAAGATATTCCCGGGACAGGGGCTAATGAAAAACTGTTTTTT. This encodes CASSQDIPGTGANEKLFF.

This clonotype was seen more than once but under ten times. The chain combines TRBV14 with TRBJ2-1, with unresolved D. Trimming pared 0 bases from V and 2 bases from J, leaving 5 bases between. The length of the CDR3 is 14 residues. Germline CDR1 and CDR2: SGHDN and FVKESK. CDR3 sequence reads: CASSQELAYNEQFF. The CDR3 coding sequence is TGTGCCAGCAGCCAAGAATTAGCCTACAATGAGCAGTTCTTC.

About this clonotype: A single base separates this from a much larger clone, so it may be a read error. The genes are TRBV7-9 and TRBJ1-2; no reliable D call. Germline V lookup: CDR1 SEHNR, CDR2 FQNEAQ (reference sequence). The CDR3 length is 13 residues. The chain's CDR3 is CASSLSGNYGCTF. CDR3 coding DNA: TGTGCCAGCAGCTTATCTGGGAACTATGGCTGCACCTTC.

This clonotype was seen a handful of times. The chain has TRBV6-2 or TRBV6-3 and TRBJ2-7; 11 bases are a match to TRBD2. Germline assignment: CDR1 MNHEY and CDR2 SVGEGT. This CDR3 region has 17 residues. J was trimmed by 0 bases and V by 8 bases; bases with no gene match: 12. CDR3 protein: CASGLAGTGVHSYEQYF. The DNA of the CDR3 is TGTGCCAGCGGACTAGCGGGTACCGGGGTGCACTCCTACGAGCAGTACTTC.

This clonotype came up a few times. The chain joins TRBV5-1 to TRBJ2-7; D possibly corresponds to TRBD2 (6 bases). The germline CDR1 and CDR2 sequences are SGHRS and YFSETQ. This CDR3 has 15 amino acids. Trimming took 4 bases from V and 8 from J, leaving 22 bases between them. CDR3 DNA: TGCGCCAGCAGCCCCGCCGAAGCGGGTCTCGGAAAGCAGTACTTC. This translates into CASSPAEAGLGKQYF.

The V and J genes are TRBV10-3 and TRBJ2-1, with D maybe TRBD2 (5 bases). The end of the DNA fits TRBJ2-7 better, so the J call may be wrong. CDR1 is ENHRY and CDR2 is SYGVKD in the germline V gene. The CDR3 totals 15 residues. The CDR3 sequence: CAIRVRESSYNEQYF. The CDR3 DNA is TGTGCCATCAGGGTACGGGAAAGCTCCTACAATGAGCAGTACTTC.

The chain recombines TRBV14 with TRBJ1-5; 8 bases match TRBD1. Germline V CDR1 and CDR2: SGHDN, FVKESK. V shed 1 base, J shed 3 bases, and the junction held 8 bases outside the gene matches. The CDR3 spans 17 residues. CDR3: CASSQGFGTGYNQPQHF. CDR3 coding DNA: TGTGCCAGCAGCCAAGGCTTTGGGACAGGATACAATCAGCCCCAGCATTTT. Full variable domain (remainder filled in from reference TRBV14 and TRBJ1-5): EAGVTQFPSHSVIEKGQTVTLRCDPISGHDNLYWYRRVMGKEIKFLLHFVKESKQDESGMPNNRFLAERTGGTYSTLKVQPAELEDSGVYFCASSQGFGTGYNQPQHFGDGTRLSIL.

This clonotype was picked up a small number of times. The gene calls are TRBV27 and TRBJ1-6; D is perhaps TRBD1 (5 bases). The germline CDR1 and CDR2 sequences are MNHEY and SMNVEV (reference sequence). The CDR3 is made up of 14 amino acids. With 6 bases removed from V and 5 bases from J, the gap between germline ends came to 11 bases. CDR3 region: CASSRGAHNSPLHF. In DNA form, the CDR3 reads TGTGCCAGCAGCCGGGGCGCGCATAATTCACCCCTCCACTTT.

The CDR3 region is CASSRDVRYEQYF. The CDR3 DNA is TGTGCCAGCAGCCGGGACGTGAGGTACGAGCAGTACTTC. The chain is built from TRBV9 and TRBJ2-5; D possibly matches TRBD1 or TRBD2 (5 bases each). The closer fit of TRBJ2-7 to the DNA end suggests the J call may be wrong. The CDR3 loop spans 13 amino acids. Germline V CDR1 and CDR2: SGDLS, YYNGEE.

The CDR3: CSARDRGSGISFSYEQYF. The CDR3 DNA sequence: TGCAGTGCTAGAGATCGAGGTAGCGGGATATCCTTTTCCTACGAGCAGTACTTC. This chain joins TRBV20-1 and TRBJ2-4; 8 bases fit TRBD2. The DNA end is a closer match to TRBJ2-7, so the J assignment may be wrong. The CDR3 runs to 18 residues. Germline loops: CDR1 DFQATT, CDR2 SNEGSKA (reference sequence).